Below, one T cell receptor (beta chain) is given with its context. No cognate antigen has been identified for it. Within one base of it there is no much larger clone, and no base qualities were kept. The receptor library was made with 5' RACE. Instrument on record: Illumina HiSeq 2000. Template switching added a universal primer binding site, and the final cDNA carried a unique molecular identifier that allowed TCR cDNA molecules to be counted accurately. First-strand cDNA for TCR alpha and beta chains was synthesized from specific primers in the conserved constant-segment region. To control for contamination, every cDNA library was double barcoded, receiving both a SMART-Mk sample barcode and Illumina barcodes. TruSeq adapter sequences and Illumina sample barcodes were added in two successive PCR steps. The Illumina HiSeq platform was used with custom primers to sequence TCR alpha and beta cDNA libraries. In the original analysis: Raw reads were processed with MiGEC to extract unique molecular identifiers, and MiXCR was used to determine CDR3 positions. For each individual, recombination models were inferred using an EM algorithm with the repgenHMM and IGoR tools. Shared clonotype analysis was performed with the tcR package in R, normalizing sharing by the product of cloneset sizes. To study raw recombination without the effects of thymic and clonal selection, out-of-frame nonproductive sequences were analyzed. TCRdb passed the public sequencing reads through fastp at Q25 and MiXCR, retaining productive beta sequences. Duplicate CDR3 protein sequences are folded into a single record with the most common DNA and genes. The authors' filters were not applied to this entry. This sample lists 250,000 to 350,000 distinct CDR3 sequences; roughly 10% were detected once. The ten largest clones take up roughly 7% of the sample.

Only healthy Caucasian donors were included. The twin cohort comprised three pairs of female monozygotic twins, all aged about 18 to 30 years. Positive isolation kits from Invitrogen were used to isolate the CD4+ and CD8+ T cell populations. This specimen belongs to a study of identical twins (dated by TCRdb to between 2015 and 2016). Study-level background: To test whether fetal clonotypes persist, this study deep-sequenced TCR alpha and beta repertoires from monozygotic twins, from unrelated adults of various ages, and from cord blood. Replicate twin experiments were performed at different times using different library preparation protocols to rule out contamination.

Broad study findings and their caveats: Abundant cord blood beta clonotypes carried fewer insertions; young adult naive repertoires showed a weaker similar trend, while memory repertoires showed none. Invariant T cells such as MAIT and iNKT could partly confound zero-insertion analyses, though diverse VJ usage argued against this for most clonotypes. Conclusions relied on cross-sectional statistical analysis, since the same donors could not be followed over many years. Excess twin sharing in beta out-of-frame sequences was weaker because fewer shared sequences lowered the signal-to-noise ratio. Compared with coincidental sharing between unrelated individuals, out-of-frame TCR alpha sequences shared between twins showed an excess of sequences with low generation probability. In monozygotic twins, recombination models systematically underestimated out-of-frame TCR alpha sharing, but the models matched the sharing seen between unrelated individuals.

The CDR3 numbers 15 residues from cysteine through phenylalanine. Only the CDR3 DNA stays, 45 bases, in frame from base 1. Unmatched junction bases come to 2, with V trimmed by 2 bases and J by 1 base. From a lookup of the germline V gene, CDR1 and CDR2 are SGHRS and YFSETQ. These data were likewise used in another study, on yellow fever vaccine responses in identical twins. From that second study: The T cell response to vaccination in identical twins was reported by the authors to appear partly convergent and partly personalized. In the study, vaccine-responding T cell clones were precisely tracked in identical twins.

This TCR came from a woman between 18 and 30 years old in good health. Sequences were obtained from CD8+ T cells sorted from blood. This sequence uses TRBV5-1 and TRBJ2-2, with 7 bases in between that match TRBD1. This receptor carries the CDR3 CASSLWTGNTGELFF. The bases are TGCGCCAGCAGCTTATGGACAGGGAACACCGGGGAGCTGTTTTTT.